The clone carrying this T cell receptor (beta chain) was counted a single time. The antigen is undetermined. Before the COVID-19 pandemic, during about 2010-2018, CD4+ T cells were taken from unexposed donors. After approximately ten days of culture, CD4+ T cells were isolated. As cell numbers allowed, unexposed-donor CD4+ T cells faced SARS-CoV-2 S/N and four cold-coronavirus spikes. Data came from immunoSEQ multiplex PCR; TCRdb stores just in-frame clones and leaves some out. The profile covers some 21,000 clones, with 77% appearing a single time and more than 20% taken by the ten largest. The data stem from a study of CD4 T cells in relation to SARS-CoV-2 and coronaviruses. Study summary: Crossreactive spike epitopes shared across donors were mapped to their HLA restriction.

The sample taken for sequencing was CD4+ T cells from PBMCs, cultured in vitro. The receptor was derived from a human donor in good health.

The CDR3, as DNA: TGTGCCAGCAGCAACCAACTAGCGGAGGAGACCCAGTACTTC. Amino acids: CASSNQLAEETQYF. The chain has TRBV7-2 and TRBJ2-5; 8 bases are shared with TRBD2. V dropped 5 bases and J dropped 5; count of bases not matched to a gene: 7. CDR3 length equals 14 residues. Germline assignment: CDR1 SGHTA and CDR2 FQGNSA.